The 32 T cell receptor beta chains below all came from one sample that was sequenced in a study of cytomegalovirus exposure and HLA in healthy donors. Vbeta (60) and Jbeta (13) primers were used in the PCR. Profiled with immunoSEQ multiplex PCR; TCRdb holds only in-frame clones, not every one. The sample has approximately 130,000 clones; about 61% are singletons. The sequenced material came from PBMCs. These receptor sequences come from a woman aged 40 to 49 in good health and CMV-seronegative.

The gene calls are TRBV5-1 and TRBJ2-5; D remains unclear. The CDR3 totals 14 residues. V was clipped by 0 bases and J by 5 bases, with 11 bases between them. CDR1 is SGHRS, CDR2 YFSETQ, per germline. The chain's CDR3 is CASSLGETRETQYF. The CDR3 DNA reads TGCGCCAGCAGCTTGGGAGAGACCAGGGAGACCCAGTACTTC.

V is TRBV7-2 and J is TRBJ1-5, with 11 bases that match TRBD1. Trimming cost V 5 bases and J 5 bases; bases outside gene matches: 8. There are 16 residues in the CDR3. Germline CDR1 and CDR2: SGHTA and FQGNSA. The CDR3 region is CASSPRTGGVDQPQHF. The CDR3 nucleotides are TGTGCCAGCAGCCCCAGGACAGGGGGCGTCGATCAGCCCCAGCATTTT.

V gene TRBV7-9 combines with J gene TRBJ2-7, with 7 bases identical to TRBD2. After removal of 2 bases from V and 6 bases from J, the junction contained 10 bases not matched to a gene. CDR1 is SEHNR and CDR2 is FQNEAQ in the germline V gene (reference sequence). The length of the CDR3 is 15 residues. The CDR3 sequence: CASSLITGGIGEQYF. For the CDR3, the DNA is TGTGCCAGCAGCTTAATTACCGGGGGGATCGGCGAGCAGTACTTC.

The V call is TRBV4-3, the J call TRBJ2-1, with TRBD2 matching 12 bases. This CDR3 comprises 16 residues. V was clipped by 3 bases and J by 8 bases; unmatched bases: 8. Per germline, CDR1 LGHNA and CDR2 YSLEER. The CDR3 loop reads CASSQQGLAGKDEQFF. DNA of the CDR3: TGCGCCAGCAGCCAGCAGGGACTAGCGGGTAAGGATGAGCAGTTCTTC.

The chain carries TRBV10-3 and TRBJ1-5, with a tentative D call TRBD1 (5 bases). CDR1 and CDR2 from the germline V gene are ENHRY and SYGVKD. The length of the CDR3 is 16 residues. V lost 7 bases and J lost 5, with 21 bases in between. The CDR3 loop reads CAITRGDLKIDQPQHF. In DNA form, the CDR3 reads TGTGCCATCACCCGGGGGGACCTCAAAATAGATCAGCCCCAGCATTTT.

The chain couples TRBV27 to TRBJ2-2; TRBD1 matches at 8 bases. V lost 5 bases and J lost 4; bases outside the gene matches: 9. Germline CDR1 reads MNHEY; CDR2 reads SMNVEV (reference sequence). This CDR3 is 16 amino acids long. CDR3 bases: TGTGCCAGCAGTCCTTACAGGGGGAGAGGCACCGGGGAGCTGTTTTTT. Translation: CASSPYRGRGTGELFF.

The J gene is TRBJ2-7, the V gene TRBV7-3; D perhaps matches TRBD2 (5 bases). CDR1 and CDR2 (germline): SGHTA, FQGTGA. Trimming removed 5 bases from V and 3 bases from J, with 17 bases in between. The CDR3 contains 15 residues. The CDR3 DNA reads TGTGCCAGCAGCCTCTCCTCCGGGGAAAGCTACGAGCAGTACTTC. This codes for CASSLSSGESYEQYF.

This clone was counted once. The chain is built from TRBV12-5 and TRBJ1-5; no reliable D call. The CDR3 length is 16 residues. Looked up from germline, CDR1 is LGHNT and CDR2 is FRNRAP. V lost 1 base, J lost 3 bases, and 13 bases lay in between. CDR3 bases: TGTGCTAGTGGTTTGGCGACCCCGGGAAACAATCAGCCCCAGCATTTT. Protein product: CASGLATPGNNQPQHF.

J is TRBJ2-5 and V is TRBV7-3; 8 bases map to TRBD1. This CDR3 region has 14 residues. The junction had 4 bases not matched to a gene; V was cut back by 5 bases and J by 2 bases. Germline values: CDR1 SGHTA, CDR2 FQGTGA. The chain's CDR3 is CASSRQGSQETQYF. DNA of the CDR3: TGTGCCAGCAGCCGACAGGGGAGTCAAGAGACCCAGTACTTC. Based on the CDR3 plus reference TRBV7-3 and TRBJ2-5, the full variable domain is GAGVSQTPSNKVTEKGKYVELRCDPISGHTALYWYRQSLGQGPEFLIYFQGTGAADDSGLPNDRFFAVRPEGSVSTLKIQRTERGDSAVYLCASSRQGSQETQYFGPGTRLLVL.

This chain uses TRBV5-1 with TRBJ1-4, with 8 bases fitting TRBD1. Looked up from germline, CDR1 is SGHRS and CDR2 is YFSETQ. The J segment lost 7 bases and the V segment lost 0 bases, leaving 5 bases of the junction unmatched. This CDR3 is 15 amino acids long. CDR3 amino acids: CASSLESGGSEKLFF. In DNA, the CDR3 is TGCGCCAGCAGCTTGGAGTCAGGGGGCAGTGAAAAACTGTTTTTT.

CDR3 coding DNA: TGTGCCAGCAGTTTTCGAAGGACAGGGGGCTCGGAACTGTTTTTT. Residues: CASSFRRTGGSELFF. V is TRBV27 and J is TRBJ1-4; 11 nucleotides match TRBD1. Germline-derived CDR1 and CDR2 are MNHEY and SMNVEV (reference sequence). CDR3 size: 15 residues. J was trimmed by 12 bases and V by 3 bases; bases with no gene match: 9. Complete variable domain (other parts from reference TRBV27 and TRBJ1-4): EAQVTQNPRYLITVTGKKLTVTCSQNMNHEYMSWYRQDPGLGLRQIYYSMNVEVTDKGDVPEGYKVSRKEKRNFPLILESPSPNQTSLYFCASSFRRTGGSELFFGSGTQLSVL.

This sequence joins TRBV6-6 and TRBJ2-7, with 8 positions matching TRBD2. Germline CDR1 and CDR2: MNHNY and SVGAGI (reference sequence). V gave up 7 bases and J gave up 0 bases; unmatched junction bases: 8. The length of the CDR3 is 15 residues. The CDR3 nucleotides read TGTGCCAGCACCCTCCTAGCGGGTCTCTCCTACGAGCAGTACTTC. Its translation is CASTLLAGLSYEQYF.

The V and J genes are TRBV7-2 and TRBJ2-2, with D possibly TRBD2 on 6 matching bases. Between the trimmed V and J ends, which lost 4 bases and 5 bases, there was a span of 11 bases. Germline V lookup: CDR1 SGHTA, CDR2 FQGNSA. The CDR3 is 14 residues long. The CDR3 DNA reads as TGTGCCAGCAGCTCCCTAGCGACAACCGGGGAGCTGTTTTTT. Amino acids: CASSSLATTGELFF.

This chain links TRBV4-2 with TRBJ2-7; 7 nucleotides match TRBD1. Trimming cost V 0 bases and J 1 base; bases outside gene matches: 3. CDR1 and CDR2 (germline): LGHNA, YNFKEQ. The CDR3 totals 15 residues. The CDR3 DNA follows: TGTGCCAGCAGCCAAGAGAGGGACAGATCCTACGAGCAGTACTTC. It yields the protein CASSQERDRSYEQYF.

The chain recombines TRBV19 with TRBJ2-5; D is perhaps TRBD1 (6 bases). The germline V and J ends were trimmed by 6 bases and 3 bases, with 14 bases remaining between them. Germline CDR1 LNHDA, CDR2 SQIVND (reference sequence). There are 14 residues in the CDR3. CDR3 amino acids: CASRVTGGKETQYF. The DNA for the CDR3 is TGTGCCAGTAGGGTGACAGGTGGGAAAGAGACCCAGTACTTC.

This sequence joins TRBV6-6 and TRBJ1-1; 8 nucleotides line up with TRBD1. The germline CDR1 and CDR2 sequences are MNHNY and SVGAGI (reference sequence). This CDR3 is built from 12 residues. Trimming removed 6 bases from V and 10 bases from J; junction bases left unmatched: 7. CDR3 in amino acids: CASSDRGLGAFF. In nucleotides, the CDR3 is TGTGCCAGCAGCGACAGGGGATTAGGAGCTTTCTTT.

This chain joins TRBV9 and TRBJ1-1; D might be TRBD1 (5 bases). CDR1 and CDR2 from the germline V gene are SGDLS and YYNGEE. The CDR3 consists of 13 residues. Trimming removed 3 bases at V and 2 bases at J, with 8 bases between. The CDR3 reads CASSATGNTEAFF. CDR3 coding DNA: TGTGCCAGCAGCGCCACAGGTAACACTGAAGCTTTCTTT.

The V and J genes are TRBV27 and TRBJ2-5, with a weak D call TRBD2 (5 bases). The CDR3 contains 13 residues. V lost 6 bases and J 3 bases, leaving 11 bases between the germline ends. From germline, CDR1 is MNHEY and CDR2 SMNVEV (reference sequence). CDR3 protein: CASRASWEETQYF. In DNA, the CDR3 is TGTGCCAGCAGGGCTAGCTGGGAAGAGACCCAGTACTTC.

This rearrangement joins TRBV2 to TRBJ2-5; 7 bases align to TRBD1. Germline V lookup: CDR1 SNHLY, CDR2 FYNNEI. V was clipped by 9 bases and J by 1 base; unmatched bases: 5. This CDR3 comprises 13 residues. The CDR3 sequence: CASSRDSQETQYF. In DNA form, the CDR3 reads TGTGCCAGTTCCCGGGACAGCCAAGAGACCCAGTACTTC.

The chain employs TRBV9 and TRBJ1-1; D ambiguous. V shed 0 bases and J shed 3 bases, with 6 bases lying between them. This CDR3 contains 13 residues. From germline, CDR1 is SGDLS and CDR2 YYNGEE. The DNA for the CDR3 is TGTGCCAGCAGCGTAGCTTCGGACACTGAAGCTTTCTTT. Translation gives CASSVASDTEAFF.

The chain couples TRBV6-5 to TRBJ1-1; TRBD1 might be the D (6 bases). CDR1 and CDR2 (germline): MNHEY, SVGAGI. This CDR3 contains 15 residues. The ends were cut back, 0 bases at V and 5 bases at J, with 13 bases in the middle. The CDR3 nucleotides are TGTGCCAGCAGTTACTCTCCAGAGGGGGATACTGAAGCTTTCTTT. Amino acids: CASSYSPEGDTEAFF.

The genes are TRBV28 and TRBJ1-2; D is ambiguous. The CDR3 spans 14 residues. Trimming took off 7 bases at V and 4 bases at J, with 16 bases between the two ends. The V gene's germline CDR1 is MDHEN and CDR2 SYDVKM. The CDR3: CASTSVLVAYGYTF. CDR3 coding DNA: TGTGCCAGCACCTCCGTCTTGGTGGCCTATGGCTACACCTTC.

Details on this clone: A junction end diverges from the germline sequence, so it may reflect a read error. The sample holds other DNA sequences that translate to the same CDR3. This chain joins TRBV5-1 and TRBJ1-1, with D tentatively TRBD1 (5 bases). Germline CDR1 SGHRS, CDR2 YFSETQ. This CDR3 contains 14 residues. CDR3: CASSLGTTNTEAFF. CDR3 sequence (DNA): TGCGCCAGCAGCTTGGGGACAACGAACACGGAAGCTTTCTTT.

This sequence joins TRBV7-6 and TRBJ1-2; D might be TRBD1 (5 bases). The V gene's germline CDR1 is SGHVS and CDR2 FNYEAQ. Trimming removed 5 bases at V and 3 bases at J, with 13 bases between. The CDR3 is made up of 14 amino acids. CDR3 sequence: CASSPFGGDYGYTF. The CDR3, as DNA: TGTGCCAGCAGCCCGTTCGGGGGGGACTATGGCTACACCTTC.

The CDR3 sequence: CASSLGGQGINEQFF. Here the CDR3 DNA reads TGTGCCAGCAGCTTAGGGGGACAGGGAATAAATGAGCAGTTCTTC. V and J are TRBV7-7 and TRBJ2-1; 9 bases align to TRBD1. V shed 1 base, J shed 7 bases, and the junction held 5 bases outside the gene matches. The germline CDR1 and CDR2 sequences are SSHAT and FNYEAQ (reference sequence). This CDR3 has 15 amino acids. Combining the CDR3 with reference TRBV7-7 and TRBJ2-1 gives the whole variable domain GAGVSQSPRYKVTKRGQDVTLRCDPISSHATLYWYQQALGQGPEFLTYFNYEAQPDKSGLPSDRFSAERPEGSISTLTIQRTEQRDSAMYRCASSLGGQGINEQFFGPGTRLTVL.

CDR3 residues: CASSSNRGALEQYF. CDR3 sequence (DNA): TGTGCCAGCAGTTCTAACAGGGGGGCTTTGGAGCAGTACTTC. The chain recombines TRBV28 with TRBJ2-7; TRBD1 matches 8 bases. Germline V gives CDR1 MDHEN, CDR2 SYDVKM. The CDR3 spans 14 residues. Trimming cost V 4 bases and J 7 bases; bases outside gene matches: 9.

In DNA form, the CDR3 reads TGTGCCAGCAGCCGCATCCTAGCGGGGGGGCCCACCGGGGAGCTGTTTTTT. Its protein is CASSRILAGGPTGELFF. This chain links TRBV4-2 with TRBJ2-2, with TRBD2 matching 12 bases. CDR1 is LGHNA and CDR2 is YNFKEQ in the germline V gene. The CDR3 is 17 amino acids. Trimming cost V 4 bases and J 4 bases; bases outside gene matches: 7.

The chain recombines TRBV5-1 with TRBJ2-3, with a weak D call TRBD1 (6 bases). CDR1 is SGHRS and CDR2 is YFSETQ in the germline V gene. This CDR3 spans 14 amino acids. Trimming pared 4 bases from V and 5 bases from J, leaving 14 bases between. This chain's CDR3 is CASSGQGTVDTQYF. The CDR3 DNA reads as TGCGCCAGCAGCGGGCAGGGGACCGTAGATACGCAGTATTTT.

The rearrangement uses TRBV10-3 and TRBJ1-2; maybe TRBD1 (6 bases). This CDR3 has 15 residues. Germline lookup yields CDR1 ENHRY and CDR2 SYGVKD. Trimming stripped 2 bases from V and 7 bases from J, with 17 bases between. CDR3: CAISELGGASGGYTF. For the CDR3, the DNA is TGTGCCATCAGTGAGCTAGGGGGGGCGTCGGGTGGCTACACCTTC.

The genes are TRBV19 and TRBJ2-7; maybe TRBD1 (6 bases). This CDR3 region has 14 residues. Trimming shortened V by 6 bases and J by 3 bases, and 15 bases separated the two germline ends. Germline loops: CDR1 LNHDA, CDR2 SQIVND (reference sequence). This CDR3 is CASRPTGHLYEQYF. CDR3 DNA: TGTGCCAGTAGACCGACAGGACACCTCTACGAGCAGTACTTC. The entire variable domain, with the rest obtained from reference TRBV19 and TRBJ2-7, is as follows: DGGITQSPKYLFRKEGQNVTLSCEQNLNHDAMYWYRQDPGQGLRLIYYSQIVNDFQKGDIAEGYSVSREKKESFPLTVTSAQKNPTAFYLCASRPTGHLYEQYFGPGTRLTVT.

The rearrangement links TRBV2 to TRBJ1-3, with D uncertain. This CDR3 comprises 13 residues. The V gene lost 6 bases and the J gene lost 3 bases, with 9 bases spanning the gap. Germline CDR1 reads SNHLY; CDR2 reads FYNNEI. DNA for the CDR3: TGTGCCAGCAGGCGGGGAAGTGGAAACACCATATATTTT. Protein product: CASRRGSGNTIYF.

The chain is built from TRBV27 and TRBJ1-6; D might be TRBD1 (5 bases). The V gene lost 8 bases and the J gene lost 6 bases, with 20 bases spanning the gap. The CDR3 runs to 16 residues. The germline V gene encodes CDR1 MNHEY and CDR2 SMNVEV (reference sequence). CDR3 DNA sequence: TGTGCCAGCCCCGTTATGGCGGGGGTTCGTAATTCACCCCTCCACTTT. Its translation is CASPVMAGVRNSPLHF.